This T cell receptor beta chain emerged from a study of human T cells and chemical hapten exposure. Whole-study findings and limits: TCRs exceeding 1 in 1000 frequency stayed unchanged with DPC sensitization.

MiXCR was run by TCRdb on the RACE reads, yielding one entry per CDR3 protein. The table records 150,000 to 200,000 distinct CDR3 sequences, under 25% of them present only once. This clonotype was seen only a few times. Its antigen is unknown. As to time point: patch test 1, 2 weeks after DPC sensitization. Treatment noted: therapeutic diphenylcyclopropenone sensitization with weekly scalp DPC. The CDR3 is made up of 15 amino acids. Germline V gives CDR1 ENHRY, CDR2 SYGVKD. Trimming cost V 2 bases and J 7 bases, with 12 bases left between them. Material: whole blood, obtained in connection with sensitization to the hapten diphenylcyclopropenone (DPC). The receptor's source is a woman aged 50 to 60 with alopecia areata. Some clones in this sample may be carry-over from other donors' samples. The gene calls are TRBV10-3 and TRBJ1-6, with D possibly matching TRBD1 (6 bases). In DNA, the CDR3 is TGTGCCATCAGTGAGGTGGGGGCGAGGAATTCACCCCTCCACTTT. This translates into CAISEVGARNSPLHF.